These 20 T cell receptor beta chains share one sample of origin, sequenced in a study of CXCR3-negative and CXCR3-positive naive CD8 T cells. Libraries were UMI-labeled 5' RACE TRB cDNA. TCRdb re-called the 5' RACE reads; one entry per CDR3 protein, DNA not given. The sample has about 63,000 distinct CDR3 sequences. Whole-study results and caveats: Naive CXCR3-positive cells had TRB CDR3s more hydrophobic than those of CXCR3-negative naive cells.

Their antigens remain unidentified. Sequenced input: naive CXCR3+ CD8+ T cells from blood. As for subset: CD45RO-CCR7+CD27+CD95- naive CD8+ T cells expressing CXCR3 (TNR3+). The receptors here all came from a human donor in good health. Some clones in this sample may be carry-over from other donors' samples.

The rearrangement joins TRBV7-9 to TRBJ2-1; TCRdb's D call, TRBD2, is unchecked because there is no DNA. Germline loops: CDR1 SEHNR, CDR2 FQNEAQ (reference sequence). The CDR3 is 16 residues long. CDR3 protein: CASSLVSTPLYNEQFF.

The chain recombines TRBV5-1 with TRBJ2-2; the D gene TCRdb calls, TRBD1, cannot be checked with no DNA. Germline V lookup: CDR1 SGHRS, CDR2 YFSETQ. The CDR3 has 16 residues. The CDR3: CASSLDQGANTGELFF.

J is TRBJ2-5 and V is TRBV7-6; TCRdb lists TRBD2, though no DNA is available to test this call. The CDR3 sequence is 14 residues long. CDR1 is SGHVS and CDR2 is FNYEAQ in the germline V gene. The CDR3 loop reads CASSSKGLAGGLDF.

The chain is built from TRBV25-1 and TRBJ2-5; absent DNA, TCRdb's TRBD1 call cannot be checked. The CDR3 totals 16 residues. Germline CDR1 is MGHDK and CDR2 is SYGVNS. The CDR3 here is CASSDPGTSYQETQYF.

The chain joins TRBV4-2 to TRBJ2-4. The CDR3 is 19 amino acids. CDR1 is LGHNA and CDR2 is YNFKEQ in the germline V gene. The CDR3 protein is CASSQEFETTELAKNIQYF.

The chain uses TRBV6-1 and TRBJ2-1; the D gene TCRdb calls, TRBD2, cannot be checked with no DNA. The CDR3 is made up of 15 amino acids. Per germline, CDR1 MNHNS and CDR2 SASEGT. CDR3: CASSPLAAGDNEQFF.

The V gene is TRBV6-5, the J gene TRBJ2-7. The germline CDR1 and CDR2 sequences are MNHEY and SVGAGI. This CDR3 contains 16 residues. CDR3 loop: CASSYLGYGESYEQYF.

The rearrangement links TRBV7-9 to TRBJ1-2; with no DNA, the TCRdb D assignment of TRBD1 cannot be verified. The CDR3 runs 13 residues. Per the germline V gene, CDR1 is SEHNR and CDR2 is FQNEAQ (reference sequence). CDR3 region: CASSPPGGLEDTF.

The chain couples TRBV21-1 to TRBJ2-5; TCRdb outputs TRBD1, but without DNA this stays unchecked. TRBV21-1 is designated a pseudogene. The CDR3 consists of 15 residues. The CDR3 spells CASSNRGHDLETQYF.

The genes are TRBV20-1 and TRBJ2-4; TCRdb lists TRBD2, though no DNA is available to test this call. Germline V gene lookup returns CDR1 DFQATT and CDR2 SNEGSKA (reference sequence). This CDR3 is built from 16 residues. CDR3 protein: CSARDLEGPAKNIQYF.

The chain couples TRBV28 to TRBJ2-5; as DNA is missing, the TRBD2 call by TCRdb cannot be tested. From germline, CDR1 is MDHEN and CDR2 SYDVKM. CDR3 length equals 17 residues. CDR3 protein: CASSLMGTSGILETQYF.

The rearrangement joins TRBV5-1 to TRBJ2-2. The CDR3 has 14 residues. Per the germline V gene, CDR1 is SGHRS and CDR2 is YFSETQ. The chain's CDR3 is CASSLVERGGELFF.

V usage is TRBV4-3 and J usage is TRBJ2-7; with no DNA, the TCRdb D assignment of TRBD1 cannot be verified. Germline V gives CDR1 LGHNA, CDR2 YSLEER. The CDR3 contains 18 residues. This CDR3 is CASSQDNVQGGFTYEQYF.

The chain uses TRBV7-2 and TRBJ2-7; TCRdb lists TRBD1, though no DNA is available to test this call. Germline-derived CDR1 and CDR2 are SGHTA and FQGNSA. CDR3 size: 11 residues. The CDR3 loop is CASSGVYEQYF.

The gene calls are TRBV28 and TRBJ2-3; the D gene TCRdb calls, TRBD1, cannot be checked with no DNA. The germline V gene encodes CDR1 MDHEN and CDR2 SYDVKM. The CDR3 contains 14 residues. CDR3 in amino acids: CASSFAGGTDTQYF.

The rearrangement links TRBV5-6 to TRBJ1-3. The germline gives CDR1 SGHDT, CDR2 YYEEEE. The CDR3 loop spans 15 amino acids. CDR3 protein: CASSLNPYSGNTIYF.

CDR3 in amino acids: CASSTQDRLEGYEQYF. The V call is TRBV6-2 or TRBV6-3, the J call TRBJ2-7; TCRdb reports TRBD1, a call that lacks DNA to check it against. Germline-derived CDR1 and CDR2 are MNHEY and SVGEGT. The CDR3 sequence is 16 residues long.

The chain joins TRBV7-9 to TRBJ2-1; TCRdb names TRBD2, which stays unverified in the absence of DNA. This CDR3 has 15 residues. The germline V gene encodes CDR1 SEHNR and CDR2 FQNEAQ (reference sequence). The CDR3 reads CASSRLAGGYNEQFF.

The V and J genes are TRBV20-1 and TRBJ2-7; lacking DNA, the TRBD2 call made by TCRdb goes unchecked. CDR1 is DFQATT, CDR2 SNEGSKA, per germline (reference sequence). The CDR3 has 14 residues. The CDR3 sequence: CSALPIVEGYEQYF.

This sequence joins TRBV7-2 and TRBJ2-7; TCRdb picks TRBD1, but there is no DNA to check that call. This CDR3 contains 16 residues. From germline, CDR1 is SGHTA and CDR2 FQGNSA. The chain's CDR3 is CASSLGTGTGSDEQYF.